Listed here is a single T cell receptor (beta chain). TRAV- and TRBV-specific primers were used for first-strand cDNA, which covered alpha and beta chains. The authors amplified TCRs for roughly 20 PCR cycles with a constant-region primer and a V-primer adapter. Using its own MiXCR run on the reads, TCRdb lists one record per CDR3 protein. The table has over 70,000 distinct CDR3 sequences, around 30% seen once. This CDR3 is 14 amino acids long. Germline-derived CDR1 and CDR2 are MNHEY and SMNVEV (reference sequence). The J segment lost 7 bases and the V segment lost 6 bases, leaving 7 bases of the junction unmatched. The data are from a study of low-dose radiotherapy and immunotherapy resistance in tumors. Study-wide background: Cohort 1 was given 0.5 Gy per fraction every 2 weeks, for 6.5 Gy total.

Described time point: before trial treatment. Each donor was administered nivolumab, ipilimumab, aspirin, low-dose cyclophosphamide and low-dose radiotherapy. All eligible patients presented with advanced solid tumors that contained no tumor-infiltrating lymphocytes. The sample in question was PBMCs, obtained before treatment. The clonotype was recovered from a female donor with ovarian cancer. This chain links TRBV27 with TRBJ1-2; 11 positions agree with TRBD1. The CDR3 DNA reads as TGTGCCAGCAGAGGACAGGGGGCGCGGAGTGGCTACACCTTC. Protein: CASRGQGARSGYTF.